This T cell receptor beta chain was obtained from a study of PD-1 blockade in classical Hodgkin lymphoma. Profiled with immunoSEQ multiplex PCR; TCRdb holds only in-frame clones, not every one. The data show more than 140,000 clones, approximately 72% seen once. In every patient, relapse followed autologous stem cell transplantation, while exposure to brentuximab vedotin differed. This CDR3 has 16 residues. The germline V gene has CDR1 SGHRS and CDR2 YFSETQ. The trim removed 1 base at V and 3 bases at J, leaving 5 bases unmatched. The TCR comes from a human donor with classical Hodgkin lymphoma. The genes are TRBV5-1 and TRBJ2-3; 10 bases fit TRBD2. Sequencing used peripheral blood mononuclear cells (PBMCs), obtained before the second cycle of nivolumab. The chain's CDR3 is CASSLRAGGPTDTQYF. The CDR3 region has the DNA TGCGCCAGCAGCTTGCGAGCGGGAGGGCCGACAGATACGCAGTATTTT. The full variable domain, rest sourced from reference TRBV5-1 and TRBJ2-3, is KAGVTQTPRYLIKTRGQQVTLSCSPISGHRSVSWYQQTPGQGLQFLFEYFSETQRNKGNFPGRFSGRQFSNSRSEMNVSTLELGDSALYLCASSLRAGGPTDTQYFGPGTRLTVL.